Listed here are 13 T cell receptor beta chains from one sample, sequenced in a study of beta chain features in type 1 diabetes. As every portion of the isolated RNA was reverse transcribed, the sequencing read expressed TCRB transcripts. Only in-frame clones appear in the TCRdb table, and some are missing; sequencing was by immunoSEQ multiplex PCR. The sample lists about 150,000 clones; roughly 11% were seen once. Sample: central memory CD4+ T cells from blood. The receptor set was obtained from a man between 18 and 29 years old in good health.

This clone was detected only a few times. The chain joins TRBV6-1 to TRBJ1-1; 12 positions agree with TRBD1. This CDR3 contains 15 residues. Germline CDR1 is MNHNS and CDR2 is SASEGT. Trimming at V came to 4 bases and at J to 8 bases, leaving 8 bases not matched to a gene. The DNA of the CDR3 is TGTGCCAGCAGTGGGACCCGGGACAGGGGGCGAGAAGCTTTCTTT. It encodes CASSGTRDRGREAFF.

The table lists this clone with a count of one. The chain couples TRBV5-4 to TRBJ1-5; TRBD1 matches at 8 bases. Germline loops: CDR1 SGHNT, CDR2 YYREEE (reference sequence). The V and J ends lost 4 bases and 9 bases, in that order; junction bases with no gene match: 6. The CDR3 is made up of 13 amino acids. CDR3: CASSRGQGSPQHF. Written as DNA, the CDR3 is TGTGCCAGCAGCCGAGGACAGGGCTCGCCCCAGCATTTT.

This clone came up a few times. The chain carries TRBV28 and TRBJ2-7; D call uncertain. CDR3 length: 11 amino acids. Trimming took off 3 bases at V and 6 bases at J, with 6 bases between the two ends. Germline-derived CDR1 and CDR2 are MDHEN and SYDVKM. The CDR3 nucleotides are TGTGCCAGCAGTTTGGGATTCGAGCAGTACTTC. Its translation: CASSLGFEQYF.

The CDR3 loop is CASSIMGLSGETQYF. DNA of the CDR3: TGCGCCAGCAGCATAATGGGACTTAGCGGAGAGACCCAGTACTTC. This chain uses TRBV5-1 with TRBJ2-5, with a possible D match to TRBD2 (6 bases). The germline V gene has CDR1 SGHRS and CDR2 YFSETQ. V was shortened by 4 bases and J by 4 bases, with 17 bases between the two germline ends. The CDR3 spans 15 residues. Full variable domain (rest looked up from reference TRBV5-1 and TRBJ2-5): KAGVTQTPRYLIKTRGQQVTLSCSPISGHRSVSWYQQTPGQGLQFLFEYFSETQRNKGNFPGRFSGRQFSNSRSEMNVSTLELGDSALYLCASSIMGLSGETQYFGPGTRLLVL.

V is TRBV11-2 and J is TRBJ2-1, with D possibly TRBD1 on 5 matching bases. This CDR3 is built from 15 residues. Germline CDR1 is SGHAT and CDR2 is FQNNGV. Trimming removed 5 bases from V and 2 bases from J, with 13 bases in between. This chain's CDR3 is CASSPRQGAYNEQFF. The CDR3 DNA is TGTGCCAGCAGCCCCCGCCAGGGTGCCTACAATGAGCAGTTCTTC.

This clone was detected only a few times. This chain links TRBV14 with TRBJ2-3, with D unresolved. The V end lost 3 bases, the J end lost 7 bases, and 8 bases lay between the germline ends. The CDR3 is made up of 12 amino acids. CDR1 and CDR2 (germline): SGHDN, FVKESK. The CDR3 reads CASSQAVHTQYF. In DNA, the CDR3 is TGTGCCAGCAGCCAGGCAGTGCATACGCAGTATTTT.

This clone has just a few counts. The V and J genes are TRBV9 and TRBJ2-1; TRBD1 matches 8 bases. The CDR3 spans 13 residues. Germline CDR1 reads SGDLS; CDR2 reads YYNGEE. The J segment lost 10 bases and the V segment lost 4 bases, leaving 7 bases of the junction unmatched. The CDR3 nucleotides are TGTGCCAGCAGCCCAAGGACAGGGTACGAGCAGTTCTTC. Translating gives CASSPRTGYEQFF.

This clone has more than one count but fewer than ten. The chain carries TRBV28 and TRBJ1-1, with D unclear. Trimming stripped 5 bases from V and 1 base from J, with 5 bases between. Germline CDR1 reads MDHEN; CDR2 reads SYDVKM. The CDR3 has 12 amino acids. CDR3 bases: TGTGCCAGCAGTCTACAGAACACTGAAGCTTTCTTT. This gives the protein CASSLQNTEAFF.

This clone was detected only a few times. Written as DNA, the CDR3 is TGTGCCAGCAGCCAAGATCACCACTATAATTCACCCCTCCACTTT. Translating it yields CASSQDHHYNSPLHF. V and J are TRBV14 and TRBJ1-6, with no clear D. The CDR3 runs 15 residues. Trimming removed 0 bases from V and 3 bases from J, with 6 bases in between. Germline V lookup: CDR1 SGHDN, CDR2 FVKESK.

The V gene is TRBV7-2, the J gene TRBJ1-4, with unresolved D. Germline assignment: CDR1 SGHTA and CDR2 FQGNSA. There are 14 residues in the CDR3. Trimming took off 3 bases at V and 4 bases at J, with 9 bases between the two ends. This chain's CDR3 is CASSFGPHNEKLFF. For the CDR3, the DNA is TGTGCCAGCAGCTTTGGACCCCATAATGAAAAACTGTTTTTT.

The J gene is TRBJ2-6, the V gene TRBV4-3; tentative D call: TRBD1 (7 bases). The CDR3 runs 16 residues. CDR1 is LGHNA and CDR2 is YSLEER in the germline V gene. The V end was cut by 0 bases, the J end by 4 bases, with 10 bases between. The CDR3 sequence: CASSQDAGQGANVLTF. DNA for the CDR3: TGCGCCAGCAGCCAAGATGCGGGACAGGGGGCCAACGTCCTGACTTTC.

The CDR3 nucleotides read TGCGCCAGCAGCCCAGTGTCTCCAAATGCGAGGAGCTCCTACGAGCAGTACTTC. This gives the protein CASSPVSPNARSSYEQYF. The chain recombines TRBV5-1 with TRBJ2-7; D is unresolved. Germline CDR1 is SGHRS and CDR2 is YFSETQ. Trimming took off 4 bases at V and 0 bases at J, with 23 bases between the two ends. This CDR3 is built from 18 residues. The full variable domain, with the rest looked up from reference TRBV5-1 and TRBJ2-7, is KAGVTQTPRYLIKTRGQQVTLSCSPISGHRSVSWYQQTPGQGLQFLFEYFSETQRNKGNFPGRFSGRQFSNSRSEMNVSTLELGDSALYLCASSPVSPNARSSYEQYFGPGTRLTVT.

A few counts support this clone. The chain is built from TRBV6-5 and TRBJ2-3, with no clear D. CDR3 length equals 13 residues. Between the trimmed V and J ends, which lost 2 bases and 0 bases, there was a span of 3 bases. Germline CDR1 MNHEY, CDR2 SVGAGI. In DNA, the CDR3 is TGTGCCAGCAGTTACCTAAGCACAGATACGCAGTATTTT. It is translated as CASSYLSTDTQYF.